This T cell receptor beta chain emerged from a study of CD8+CD57+ T cells in acquired aplastic anemia. The study, taken as a whole, reports: Between patients and controls, CD8+ Simpson's diversity did not vary significantly.

Genomic DNA, serving as template, underwent TCR beta VDJ and CDR3 profiling. One entry per CDR3 protein, called by TCRdb with MiXCR from the reads. This sample has a few hundred thousand distinct CDR3 sequences, with almost 50% found just once. Notes on this clonotype: Its matching antigen is unknown.

This CDR3 is 12 amino acids long. V lost 3 bases, J lost 4 bases, and 7 bases lay in between. CDR1 and CDR2 from the germline V gene are DFQATT and SNEGSKA (reference sequence). Those patients picked for sequencing had displayed CD8+CD57+ cell expansion on flow cytometry. V and J are TRBV20-1 and TRBJ1-5, with a possible D match to TRBD1 (5 bases). Source material: sorted CD4+, CD8+, or CD8+CD57+ T cells (not recorded which) from PBMCs. The receptor's source is a human donor with aplastic anemia. The CDR3 protein is CSARWGNQPQHF. The CDR3 DNA sequence: TGCAGTGCTAGGTGGGGGAATCAGCCCCAGCATTTT.